This T cell receptor (beta chain) was captured by sequencing in a study of CD8 T cells in Susac syndrome. As for the study in general: Clinically active disease was present in six of the sequenced Susac syndrome patients. Roughly eight of these patients were in remission.

Reverse transcription used about 0.45 to 1 ug RNA and random hexamers. The TCR beta CDR3 was amplified by immunoSEQ multiplex PCR across 54 Vbeta, 13 Jbeta. TCRdb reprocessed the immunoSEQ multiplex PCR reads via MiXCR and lists one record per CDR3 protein. The profile shows approximately 190,000 distinct CDR3 sequences, more than 90% of them singletons. There are 15 residues in the CDR3. V was trimmed by 1 base and J by 5 bases, leaving 13 bases between them. Germline V gene sequence: CDR1 LNHDA, CDR2 SQIVND (reference sequence). From blood CD8+ and CD4+ T cells, the TCR beta chain was sequenced. The sequencing sample was made of CD4+ T cells from PBMCs. The chain couples TRBV19 to TRBJ2-3; TRBD2 is a possible D gene (5 bases). This receptor was identified in a human donor with Susac syndrome. The CDR3 bases are TGTGCCAGTAGTATAGCCGGGAAAGGAGGAGATACGCAGTATTTT. It yields the protein CASSIAGKGGDTQYF.